The text below deals with one T cell receptor beta chain. These data are taken from a study of blood T cell repertoires in COVID-19. Whole-study context: There were acute and convalescent COVID-19 samples, and they came from the United States, Italy and Spain.

Repertoires were generated with immunoSEQ multiplex PCR, while TCRdb's copy carries only in-frame clones and drops some. The sample has some 150,000 clones; about 88% are singletons. Two consecutive negative NP/OP PCR tests, clearance, or resolved symptoms defined Cohort 3 recovery. This receptor was taken from a woman between 18 and 29 years old who had recovered from COVID-19. Sequenced input: PBMCs or T cells enriched from blood (not recorded which).

This chain's CDR3 is CASSPGLAPTDTQYF. CDR3 coding DNA: TGTGCCAGCAGTCCCGGACTAGCTCCCACAGATACGCAGTATTTT. This chain uses TRBV27 with TRBJ2-3; 8 bases fit TRBD2. Trimming at V came to 5 bases and at J to 2 bases, leaving 6 bases not matched to a gene. Germline V gene data show CDR1 as MNHEY and CDR2 as SMNVEV (reference sequence). The CDR3 totals 15 residues.